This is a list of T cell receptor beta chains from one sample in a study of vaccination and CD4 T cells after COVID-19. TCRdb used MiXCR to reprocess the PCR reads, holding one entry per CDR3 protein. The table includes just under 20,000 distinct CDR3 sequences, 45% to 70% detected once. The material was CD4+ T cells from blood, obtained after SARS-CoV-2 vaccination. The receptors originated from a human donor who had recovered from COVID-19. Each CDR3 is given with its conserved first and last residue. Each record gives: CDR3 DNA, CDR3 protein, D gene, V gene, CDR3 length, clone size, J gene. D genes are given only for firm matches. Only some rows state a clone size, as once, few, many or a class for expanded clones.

CDR3 DNA: TGTGCCAGCAGCCAAGACAGTTCTAGCGGGGGATCCCCAACCGGGGAGCTGTTTTTT
CDR3 protein: CASSQDSSSGGSPTGELFF
D gene: TRBD2
V gene: TRBV4-2
CDR3 length: 19
clone size: NA
J gene: TRBJ2-2

CDR3 DNA: TGTGCCAGCACCCTCACCGGTACAGGGACTAATCAGCCCCAGCATTTT
CDR3 protein: CASTLTGTGTNQPQHF
D gene: NA
V gene: TRBV28
CDR3 length: 16
clone size: NA
J gene: TRBJ1-5

CDR3 DNA: TGCAGCGTTGGTACGGGACTGTGGGGCGGGGAGCTGTTTTTT
CDR3 protein: CSVGTGLWGGELFF
D gene: NA
V gene: TRBV29-1
CDR3 length: 14
clone size: NA
J gene: TRBJ2-2

CDR3 DNA: TGCAGTGCTAGTATAGCGCCGGGCCACAGCTCTGGGGCCAACGTCCTGACTTTC
CDR3 protein: CSASIAPGHSSGANVLTF
D gene: NA
V gene: TRBV20-1
CDR3 length: 18
clone size: NA
J gene: TRBJ2-6

CDR3 DNA: TGCAGTGCTCGACGGGACAGCCTGAACACCGGGGAGCTGTTTTTT
CDR3 protein: CSARRDSLNTGELFF
D gene: TRBD1
V gene: TRBV20-1
CDR3 length: 15
clone size: NA
J gene: TRBJ2-2

CDR3 DNA: TGTGCCAGCACCACCCTGGGGTCATACGAGCAGTACTTC
CDR3 protein: CASTTLGSYEQYF
D gene: NA
V gene: TRBV6-1
CDR3 length: 13
clone size: NA
J gene: TRBJ2-7

CDR3 DNA: TGCAGTGCCTTAGTCTTAACAGGGTTTTTCACTGAAGCTTTCTTT
CDR3 protein: CSALVLTGFFTEAFF
D gene: NA
V gene: TRBV20-1
CDR3 length: 15
clone size: NA
J gene: TRBJ1-1

CDR3 DNA: TGCAGTGCTAGAGTGCGCGGCTCCTACGAGCAGTACTTC
CDR3 protein: CSARVRGSYEQYF
D gene: NA
V gene: TRBV20-1
CDR3 length: 13
clone size: NA
J gene: TRBJ2-7

CDR3 DNA: TGTGCCAGCAGCACCGGGACACAGCAAGAGACCCAGTACTTC
CDR3 protein: CASSTGTQQETQYF
D gene: NA
V gene: TRBV7-2
CDR3 length: 14
clone size: NA
J gene: TRBJ2-5

CDR3 DNA: TGTGCCATCAGTGCCAGGGAAGAGACCCAGTACTTC
CDR3 protein: CAISAREETQYF
D gene: NA
V gene: TRBV10-3
CDR3 length: 12
clone size: NA
J gene: TRBJ2-5

CDR3 DNA: TGTGCCAGCAGCTACGGAACCGTTATTGGGTCACCCCTCCACTTT
CDR3 protein: CASSYGTVIGSPLHF
D gene: NA
V gene: TRBV7-2
CDR3 length: 15
clone size: few
J gene: TRBJ1-6

CDR3 DNA: TGTGCCAGCAGTGAAGCGCTCCGGGACACCTGGCGTGGGCAGTATTTT
CDR3 protein: CASSEALRDTWRGQYF
D gene: NA
V gene: TRBV6-1
CDR3 length: 16
clone size: NA
J gene: TRBJ2-3

CDR3 DNA: TGTGCCAGCAGTGCAAGCGGGAGCCAAGAGACCCAGTACTTC
CDR3 protein: CASSASGSQETQYF
D gene: TRBD2
V gene: TRBV6-1
CDR3 length: 14
clone size: NA
J gene: TRBJ2-5

CDR3 DNA: TGTGCCAGCAGCCCTACTGGGGCCAACGTCCTGACTTTC
CDR3 protein: CASSPTGANVLTF
D gene: NA
V gene: TRBV27
CDR3 length: 13
clone size: once
J gene: TRBJ2-6

CDR3 DNA: TGCAGTGCTAGACTAGCGGGAGTCCATGAGCAGTTCTTC
CDR3 protein: CSARLAGVHEQFF
D gene: TRBD2
V gene: TRBV20-1
CDR3 length: 13
clone size: NA
J gene: TRBJ2-1

CDR3 DNA: TGCAGCGCGCTCGGGGGACAGGGCACAGATACGCAGTATTTT
CDR3 protein: CSALGGQGTDTQYF
D gene: TRBD1
V gene: TRBV20-1
CDR3 length: 14
clone size: few
J gene: TRBJ2-3

CDR3 DNA: TGTGCCAGTAGTAGACAGATAGCCAAAAACATTCAGTACTTC
CDR3 protein: CASSRQIAKNIQYF
D gene: NA
V gene: TRBV19
CDR3 length: 14
clone size: few
J gene: TRBJ2-4

CDR3 DNA: TGTGCCACCAGCAGAACCCGATCTGGAAACACCATATATTTT
CDR3 protein: CATSRTRSGNTIYF
D gene: NA
V gene: TRBV15
CDR3 length: 14
clone size: few
J gene: TRBJ1-3

CDR3 DNA: TGTGCCAGCAGCCCTGACGGGAGGGCTGTAGATACGCAGTATTTT
CDR3 protein: CASSPDGRAVDTQYF
D gene: TRBD2
V gene: TRBV5-4
CDR3 length: 15
clone size: NA
J gene: TRBJ2-3

CDR3 DNA: TGTGCCAGCAGCTCTCGACAAAAAACAGATACGCAGTATTTT
CDR3 protein: CASSSRQKTDTQYF
D gene: NA
V gene: TRBV7-9
CDR3 length: 14
clone size: NA
J gene: TRBJ2-3

CDR3 DNA: TGTGCCTGGAGTGCATGGACTGGCGCAGATACGCAGTATTTT
CDR3 protein: CAWSAWTGADTQYF
D gene: NA
V gene: TRBV30
CDR3 length: 14
clone size: NA
J gene: TRBJ2-3

CDR3 DNA: TGTGCCAGCAGCTTAAATAGTCTAGCGGGTAACACCGGGGAGCTGTTTTTT
CDR3 protein: CASSLNSLAGNTGELFF
D gene: TRBD2
V gene: TRBV7-3
CDR3 length: 17
clone size: few
J gene: TRBJ2-2

CDR3 DNA: TGCAGTGCTAGAGCTAGGGGAAACACCGGGGAGCTGTTTTTT
CDR3 protein: CSARARGNTGELFF
D gene: NA
V gene: TRBV20-1
CDR3 length: 14
clone size: NA
J gene: TRBJ2-2

CDR3 DNA: TGTGCCAGCAGCTCAGATCCCCGGAGCTCCTACAATGAGCAGTTCTTC
CDR3 protein: CASSSDPRSSYNEQFF
D gene: NA
V gene: TRBV5-4
CDR3 length: 16
clone size: NA
J gene: TRBJ2-1

CDR3 DNA: TGTGCCAGCAGAAGACAGGGGGAGGGCAATCAGCCCCAGCATTTT
CDR3 protein: CASRRQGEGNQPQHF
D gene: TRBD1
V gene: TRBV2
CDR3 length: 15
clone size: NA
J gene: TRBJ1-5

CDR3 DNA: TGTGCCAGCAGCTTTACGGGACTAGCGGACACAGATACGCAGTATTTT
CDR3 protein: CASSFTGLADTDTQYF
D gene: TRBD2
V gene: TRBV7-2
CDR3 length: 16
clone size: once
J gene: TRBJ2-3

CDR3 DNA: TGTGCCAGCAGCCGAACGGGTAACGAGCAGTACTTC
CDR3 protein: CASSRTGNEQYF
D gene: NA
V gene: TRBV7-9
CDR3 length: 12
clone size: NA
J gene: TRBJ2-7

CDR3 DNA: TGTGCCAGCAGGGAAGCTTTCTTT
CDR3 protein: CASREAFF
D gene: NA
V gene: TRBV21-1
CDR3 length: 8
clone size: NA
J gene: TRBJ1-1

CDR3 DNA: TGTGCCAGCAGTCCCCAGGACAGGGGTAGTAATTCACCCCTCCACTTT
CDR3 protein: CASSPQDRGSNSPLHF
D gene: TRBD1
V gene: TRBV27
CDR3 length: 16
clone size: NA
J gene: TRBJ1-6

CDR3 DNA: TGCGCCAGCAGTTACAGGGGGTTCGATGAGCAGTTCTTC
CDR3 protein: CASSYRGFDEQFF
D gene: TRBD1
V gene: TRBV10-1
CDR3 length: 13
clone size: NA
J gene: TRBJ2-1

CDR3 DNA: TGTGCCAGCAGCTTTATCGGGACGGACACCGGGGAGCTGTTTTTT
CDR3 protein: CASSFIGTDTGELFF
D gene: NA
V gene: TRBV7-3
CDR3 length: 15
clone size: NA
J gene: TRBJ2-2

CDR3 DNA: TGTGCTAGTGGTTTGGGGATCTTAGGAAGGCCGTCATTCTACGAGCAGTACTTC
CDR3 protein: CASGLGILGRPSFYEQYF
D gene: NA
V gene: TRBV12-5
CDR3 length: 18
clone size: few
J gene: TRBJ2-7

CDR3 DNA: TGTGCCAGCAGTAACAGGGTTAGGGGCAATCAGCCCCAGCATTTT
CDR3 protein: CASSNRVRGNQPQHF
D gene: NA
V gene: TRBV6-2/TRBV6-3
CDR3 length: 15
clone size: few
J gene: TRBJ1-5

CDR3 DNA: TGCAGTGCAACGACTAGCGGGAGGGCAAGTGGTACGCAGTATTTT
CDR3 protein: CSATTSGRASGTQYF
D gene: TRBD2
V gene: TRBV20-1
CDR3 length: 15
clone size: few
J gene: TRBJ2-3

CDR3 DNA: TGTGCCAGTAGTAAGGAGCGCACAGGGGACTATGGCTACACCTTC
CDR3 protein: CASSKERTGDYGYTF
D gene: TRBD1
V gene: TRBV19
CDR3 length: 15
clone size: NA
J gene: TRBJ1-2

CDR3 DNA: TGTGCCTGCCGCGGGGACGGAGAGACCCAGTACTTC
CDR3 protein: CACRGDGETQYF
D gene: NA
V gene: TRBV10-3
CDR3 length: 12
clone size: NA
J gene: TRBJ2-5

CDR3 DNA: TGCAGTGCTAGAGGGGAGTATCCGTTCTTC
CDR3 protein: CSARGEYPFF
D gene: NA
V gene: TRBV20-1
CDR3 length: 10
clone size: NA
J gene: TRBJ2-1

CDR3 DNA: TGCAGTGCTACTAGCGGGTACAACTCCTACAATGAGCAGTTCTTC
CDR3 protein: CSATSGYNSYNEQFF
D gene: TRBD2
V gene: TRBV20-1
CDR3 length: 15
clone size: NA
J gene: TRBJ2-1

CDR3 DNA: TGCAGTGCCACGGACAGGGGTTTTGGGACCGGGGAGCTGTTTTTT
CDR3 protein: CSATDRGFGTGELFF
D gene: TRBD1
V gene: TRBV20-1
CDR3 length: 15
clone size: NA
J gene: TRBJ2-2

CDR3 DNA: TGTGCCAGCAGGCTAGCGGGAGGGCACAATGAGCAGTTCTTC
CDR3 protein: CASRLAGGHNEQFF
D gene: TRBD2
V gene: TRBV6-1
CDR3 length: 14
clone size: NA
J gene: TRBJ2-1

CDR3 DNA: TGTGCCAGCAGTTATCCTACCTTCCGGACTAGCGGGAGCCACAATGAGCAGTTCTTC
CDR3 protein: CASSYPTFRTSGSHNEQFF
D gene: TRBD2
V gene: TRBV6-5
CDR3 length: 19
clone size: NA
J gene: TRBJ2-1

CDR3 DNA: TGTGCCAGCAGCTTAGGGGTGAGGGAGACCCAGTACTTC
CDR3 protein: CASSLGVRETQYF
D gene: NA
V gene: TRBV7-2
CDR3 length: 13
clone size: NA
J gene: TRBJ2-5

CDR3 DNA: TGTGCCAGCAGCCACGGGACTTCGTCCAATCATGAGACCCAGTACTTC
CDR3 protein: CASSHGTSSNHETQYF
D gene: NA
V gene: TRBV14
CDR3 length: 16
clone size: NA
J gene: TRBJ2-5

CDR3 DNA: TGTGCCAGCAGTAAACAGGGACCAAATCAGCCCCAGCATTTT
CDR3 protein: CASSKQGPNQPQHF
D gene: NA
V gene: TRBV2
CDR3 length: 14
clone size: NA
J gene: TRBJ1-5

CDR3 DNA: TGTGCCAGCAGCTACCCCCGGACTAGCGGGAGAAGTTTATATACGCAGTATTTT
CDR3 protein: CASSYPRTSGRSLYTQYF
D gene: TRBD2
V gene: TRBV11-2
CDR3 length: 18
clone size: NA
J gene: TRBJ2-3

CDR3 DNA: TGTGCCAGTAGTAGGGGACAGGAGGATGGCTACACCTTC
CDR3 protein: CASSRGQEDGYTF
D gene: TRBD1
V gene: TRBV19
CDR3 length: 13
clone size: NA
J gene: TRBJ1-2

CDR3 DNA: TGTGCCAGCAGCCCCGGGACAGGGCGACCCGAAGCTTTCTTT
CDR3 protein: CASSPGTGRPEAFF
D gene: TRBD1
V gene: TRBV7-2
CDR3 length: 14
clone size: NA
J gene: TRBJ1-1

CDR3 DNA: TGTGCCAGCAGTTTCGGACTAGCGGGGAAGGAGCAGTACTTC
CDR3 protein: CASSFGLAGKEQYF
D gene: TRBD2
V gene: TRBV2
CDR3 length: 14
clone size: NA
J gene: TRBJ2-7

CDR3 DNA: TGCAGTGCTAGAGCGCGGGGGCAAAGGGCCTATAGCAATCAGCCCCAGCATTTT
CDR3 protein: CSARARGQRAYSNQPQHF
D gene: NA
V gene: TRBV20-1
CDR3 length: 18
clone size: few
J gene: TRBJ1-5

CDR3 DNA: TGCGCCAGCAGCTTGGCTCAAACCGGCAATGAGCAGTTCTTC
CDR3 protein: CASSLAQTGNEQFF
D gene: NA
V gene: TRBV5-1
CDR3 length: 14
clone size: NA
J gene: TRBJ2-1

CDR3 DNA: TGTGCCAGCAGTGAAGGCAGGCCTAACGGGAATTCACCCCTCCACTTT
CDR3 protein: CASSEGRPNGNSPLHF
D gene: NA
V gene: TRBV6-1
CDR3 length: 16
clone size: NA
J gene: TRBJ1-6

CDR3 DNA: TGCGCCAGCAGCCAAGATTTCGGCGACTATGGCTACACCTTC
CDR3 protein: CASSQDFGDYGYTF
D gene: NA
V gene: TRBV4-1
CDR3 length: 14
clone size: few
J gene: TRBJ1-2

CDR3 DNA: TGTGCCAGCAAGGGCCAAACTTTCTACGAGCAGTACTTC
CDR3 protein: CASKGQTFYEQYF
D gene: NA
V gene: TRBV2
CDR3 length: 13
clone size: NA
J gene: TRBJ2-7

CDR3 DNA: TGTGCCACCAGCAGGGAGGTCCCAACAGGGTATCGGAACTACGAGCAGTACTTC
CDR3 protein: CATSREVPTGYRNYEQYF
D gene: NA
V gene: TRBV15
CDR3 length: 18
clone size: NA
J gene: TRBJ2-7

CDR3 DNA: TGTGCCAGTAGTAGGGACAGAGATAGACTAGCCCGTCAAGGGACCCAGTACTTC
CDR3 protein: CASSRDRDRLARQGTQYF
D gene: NA
V gene: TRBV19
CDR3 length: 18
clone size: NA
J gene: TRBJ2-5

CDR3 DNA: TGTGCCAGCAGCCGGACAGGGCTCTATGGCTACACCTTC
CDR3 protein: CASSRTGLYGYTF
D gene: NA
V gene: TRBV21-1
CDR3 length: 13
clone size: NA
J gene: TRBJ1-2

CDR3 DNA: TGTGCCAGCAGCTTCGGCACCGGGGAGCTGTTTTTT
CDR3 protein: CASSFGTGELFF
D gene: NA
V gene: TRBV7-6
CDR3 length: 12
clone size: NA
J gene: TRBJ2-2

CDR3 DNA: TGTGCCAGCAGCTCCTCTTGGGGCGCCGGGCCGCCCCTCCACTTT
CDR3 protein: CASSSSWGAGPPLHF
D gene: NA
V gene: TRBV7-8
CDR3 length: 15
clone size: NA
J gene: TRBJ1-6